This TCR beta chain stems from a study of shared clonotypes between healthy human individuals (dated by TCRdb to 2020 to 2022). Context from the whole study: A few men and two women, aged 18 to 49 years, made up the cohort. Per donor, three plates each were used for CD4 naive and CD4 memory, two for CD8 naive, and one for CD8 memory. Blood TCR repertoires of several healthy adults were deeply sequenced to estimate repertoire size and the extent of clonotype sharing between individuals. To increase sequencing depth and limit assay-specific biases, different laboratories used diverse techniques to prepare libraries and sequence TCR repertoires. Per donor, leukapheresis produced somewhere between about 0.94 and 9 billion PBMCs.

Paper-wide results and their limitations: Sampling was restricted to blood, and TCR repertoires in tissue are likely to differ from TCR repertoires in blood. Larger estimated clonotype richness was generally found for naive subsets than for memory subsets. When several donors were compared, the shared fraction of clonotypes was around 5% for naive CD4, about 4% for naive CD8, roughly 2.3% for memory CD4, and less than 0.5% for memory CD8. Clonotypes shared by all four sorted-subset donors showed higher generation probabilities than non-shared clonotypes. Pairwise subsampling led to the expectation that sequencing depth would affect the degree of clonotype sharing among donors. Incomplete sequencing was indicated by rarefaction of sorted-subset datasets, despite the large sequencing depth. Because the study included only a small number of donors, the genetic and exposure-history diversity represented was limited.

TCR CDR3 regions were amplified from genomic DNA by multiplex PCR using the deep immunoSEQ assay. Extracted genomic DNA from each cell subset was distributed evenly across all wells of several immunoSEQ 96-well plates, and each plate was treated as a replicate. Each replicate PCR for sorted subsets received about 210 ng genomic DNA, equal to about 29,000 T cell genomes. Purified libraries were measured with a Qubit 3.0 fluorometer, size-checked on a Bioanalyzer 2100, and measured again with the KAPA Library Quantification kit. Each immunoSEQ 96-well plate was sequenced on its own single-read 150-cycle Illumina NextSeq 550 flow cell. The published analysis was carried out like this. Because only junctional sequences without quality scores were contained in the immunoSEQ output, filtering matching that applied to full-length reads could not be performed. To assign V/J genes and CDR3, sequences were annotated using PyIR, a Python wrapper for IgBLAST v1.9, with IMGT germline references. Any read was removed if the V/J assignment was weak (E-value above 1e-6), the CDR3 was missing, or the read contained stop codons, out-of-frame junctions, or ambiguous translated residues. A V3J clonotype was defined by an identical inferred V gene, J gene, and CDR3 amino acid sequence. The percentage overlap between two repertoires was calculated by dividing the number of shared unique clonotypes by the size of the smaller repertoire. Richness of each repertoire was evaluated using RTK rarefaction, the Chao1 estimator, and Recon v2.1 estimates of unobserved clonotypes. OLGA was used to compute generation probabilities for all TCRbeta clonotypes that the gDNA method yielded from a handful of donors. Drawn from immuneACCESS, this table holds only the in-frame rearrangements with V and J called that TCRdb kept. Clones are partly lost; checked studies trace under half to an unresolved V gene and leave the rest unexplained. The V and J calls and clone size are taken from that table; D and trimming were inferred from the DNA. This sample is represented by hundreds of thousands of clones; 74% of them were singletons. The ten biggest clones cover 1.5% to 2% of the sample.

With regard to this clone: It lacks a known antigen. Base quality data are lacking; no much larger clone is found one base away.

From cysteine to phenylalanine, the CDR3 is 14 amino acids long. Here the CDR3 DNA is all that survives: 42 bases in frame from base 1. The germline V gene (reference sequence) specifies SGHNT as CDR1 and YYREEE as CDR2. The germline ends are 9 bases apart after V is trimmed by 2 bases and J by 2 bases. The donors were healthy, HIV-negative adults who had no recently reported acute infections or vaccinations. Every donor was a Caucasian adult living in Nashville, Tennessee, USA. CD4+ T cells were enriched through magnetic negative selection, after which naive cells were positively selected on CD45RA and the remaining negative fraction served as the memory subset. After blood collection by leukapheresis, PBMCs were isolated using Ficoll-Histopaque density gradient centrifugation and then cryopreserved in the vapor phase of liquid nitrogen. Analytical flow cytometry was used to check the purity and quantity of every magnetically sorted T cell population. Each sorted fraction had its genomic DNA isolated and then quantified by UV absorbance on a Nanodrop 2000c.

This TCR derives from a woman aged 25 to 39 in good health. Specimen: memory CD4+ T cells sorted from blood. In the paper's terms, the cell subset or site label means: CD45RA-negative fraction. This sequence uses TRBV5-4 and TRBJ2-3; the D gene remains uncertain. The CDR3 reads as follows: CASSFPPFTDTQYF. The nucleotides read TGTGCCAGCAGCTTTCCACCGTTCACAGATACGCAGTATTTT.